This T cell receptor (beta chain) was sequenced during a study of T-cell memory formation after mild COVID-19. Study-wide background: The TCR clusters were mostly specific to one donor.

TCRdb independently ran MiXCR on the 5' RACE reads; one entry per CDR3 protein. The table has around 220,000 distinct CDR3 sequences, about 15% seen once; the top ten hold 3.5%. Only a few counts were recorded for this clonotype. As yet, its antigen is unknown. The CDR3 contains 14 residues. V lost 1 base to trimming and J lost 4 bases, with 10 bases between them. Germline values: CDR1 LGHNA, CDR2 YSLEER. General study findings and limits: Nothing confirmed that second-wave clones peaking on day 37 were specific for SARS-CoV-2.

The clonotype was recovered from a man younger than 35 who had mild COVID-19 (a few samples of this study predate the infection). Cell type and time point are not known. The rearrangement links TRBV4-3 to TRBJ2-5; the D is unclear. The specimen was PBMCs or a T cell subset sorted from them (not recorded which). The CDR3 coding sequence is TGCGCCAGCAGCCAAGGACAAGGTTCAGAGACCCAGTACTTC. Its translation is CASSQGQGSETQYF.